This T cell receptor (beta chain) was observed in a study of T cells in Graves' hyperthyroidism and ophthalmopathy. Germline-derived CDR1 and CDR2 are SNHLY and FYNNEI. V lost 7 bases and J lost 4, with 8 bases in between. The CDR3 loop spans 12 amino acids. Findings and caveats of the study: Most thyroid-expanded clonotypes above 0.001 were also found in blood.

At least ten counts were recorded for this clonotype. As yet, its antigen is unknown. Researchers took RNA transcripts and amplified the TCR beta CDR3 regions from them. In the first-round RT-PCR of the TCR CDR3, the HTBI primer set was used. From the multiplex PCR reads, TCRdb called clonotypes with MiXCR, one entry per CDR3 protein. Found here are hundreds of thousands of distinct CDR3 sequences, less than 20% of them singletons; the top ten hold 7.7%. The gene calls are TRBV2 and TRBJ1-5, with D uncertain. Input material: blood. The source of this sequence is a young woman with Graves' hyperthyroidism. The CDR3 DNA reads TGTGCCAGCAATGGAGGTAATCAGCCCCAGCATTTT. It encodes CASNGGNQPQHF.